Below, 27 T cell receptor beta chains from the same sample are listed, as sequenced in a study of T cell changes during pregnancy in multiple sclerosis. Clones were sequenced by immunoSEQ multiplex PCR, and TCRdb holds only the in-frame ones, with some missing. The profile covers almost 65,000 clones, with over 80% appearing a single time and around 2.3% taken by the ten largest. This sample comprised peripheral blood, obtained in the first trimester of pregnancy. These receptors came from a female donor with multiple sclerosis, enrolled in a pregnancy study.

The chain links TRBV28 to TRBJ1-5; perhaps TRBD1 as D (6 bases). Looked up from germline, CDR1 is MDHEN and CDR2 is SYDVKM. This CDR3 is 14 amino acids long. The germline V and J ends were trimmed by 5 bases and 1 base, with 9 bases remaining between them. CDR3 loop: CASSPRGSNQPQHF. CDR3 nucleotide sequence: TGTGCCAGCAGTCCAAGGGGGAGCAATCAGCCCCAGCATTTT.

The chain recombines TRBV5-4 with TRBJ2-5; 7 bases align to TRBD1. The CDR3 is 14 amino acids. Trimming at V came to 2 bases and at J to 2 bases, leaving 3 bases not matched to a gene. Germline V gives CDR1 SGHNT, CDR2 YYREEE (reference sequence). CDR3 DNA: TGTGCCAGCAGCTTTCCACAGGGGCAAGAGACCCAGTACTTC. Residues: CASSFPQGQETQYF. The full variable domain, completed using reference TRBV5-4 and TRBJ2-5, is ETGVTQSPTHLIKTRGQQVTLRCSSQSGHNTVSWYQQALGQGPQFIFQYYREEENGRGNFPPRFSGLQFPNYSSELNVNALELDDSALYLCASSFPQGQETQYFGPGTRLLVL.

In DNA form, the CDR3 reads TGTGCCAGCAGACAACTAGCGGTAAACACCGGGGAGCTGTTTTTT. Encoded protein: CASRQLAVNTGELFF. The chain combines TRBV2 with TRBJ2-2, with 8 positions matching TRBD2. Losses at the gene ends were 6 bases for V and 2 bases for J; bases not matched to a gene: 5. CDR3 size: 15 residues. CDR1 is SNHLY and CDR2 is FYNNEI in the germline V gene. The variable domain in full, with the rest retrieved from reference TRBV2 and TRBJ2-2, is EPEVTQTPSHQVTQMGQEVILRCVPISNHLYFYWYRQILGQKVEFLVSFYNNEISEKSEIFDDQFSVERPDGSNFTLKIRSTKLEDSAMYFCASRQLAVNTGELFFGEGSRLTVL.

V usage is TRBV6-5 and J usage is TRBJ2-1; a possible D gene is TRBD2 (6 bases). V lost 6 bases, J lost 4 bases, and 13 bases lay in between. The CDR3 consists of 14 residues. Germline V CDR1 and CDR2: MNHEY, SVGAGI. The DNA for the CDR3 is TGTGCCAGCAGCTTGGGGGGACTTTACAATGAGCAGTTCTTC. This sequence encodes CASSLGGLYNEQFF.

This chain joins TRBV12-1 and TRBJ2-7; TRBD1 is taken as the D call from the table, unchecked against the DNA. TRBV12-1 is assigned pseudogene status. The CDR3 covers 15 residues. This chain's CDR3 is CASSCRVQGKYEQYF. The DNA for the CDR3 is TGTGCCAGCAGCTGTAGAGTACAGGGGAAATACGAGCAGTACTTC.

The rearrangement uses TRBV6-6 and TRBJ2-7; the match to TRBD2 covers 7 bases. The CDR3 spans 14 residues. After removal of 2 bases from V and 1 base from J, the junction contained 2 bases not matched to a gene. CDR1 and CDR2 (germline): MNHNY, SVGAGI (reference sequence). The CDR3 coding sequence is TGTGCCAGCAGTTACGGGAGGGAATCCTACGAGCAGTACTTC. Its protein is CASSYGRESYEQYF.

The V and J genes are TRBV5-4 and TRBJ2-5; 7 positions agree with TRBD2. From germline, CDR1 is SGHNT and CDR2 YYREEE (reference sequence). With 7 bases clipped from V and 5 bases from J, the junction kept 17 bases outside the gene matches. This CDR3 contains 16 residues. CDR3 bases: TGTGCCAGCTTCCTTGGGGCGGGAGCGGTAGGGGAGACCCAGTACTTC. Protein sequence: CASFLGAGAVGETQYF.

A single count supports this clone. The V call is TRBV29-1, the J call TRBJ2-1; 7 positions match TRBD2. The CDR3 has 14 amino acids. J lost 7 bases, V lost 6 bases, and 12 bases had no gene match. CDR1 SQVTM and CDR2 ANQGSEA come from the germline V gene. CDR3 loop: CSVNKIAGRNEQFF. CDR3 DNA: TGCAGCGTCAATAAAATAGCGGGTCGTAATGAGCAGTTCTTC.

The chain combines TRBV1 with TRBJ2-7; the table's TRBD2 call for D was not verified on the DNA. TRBV1 is noted as a pseudogene. This CDR3 has 15 residues. CDR3 sequence: CTSSQRLAGAYEQYF. CDR3 nucleotides: TGCACCAGCAGCCAACGACTAGCGGGGGCCTACGAGCAGTACTTC.

This chain joins TRBV6-1 and TRBJ1-1, with 9 bases lining up with TRBD1. Germline V lookup: CDR1 MNHNS, CDR2 SASEGT. CDR3 size: 14 residues. J gave up 10 bases and V 2 bases, and 8 bases lay outside the gene matches. CDR3 DNA: TGTGCCAGCAGTGAATATGGGACAGGGAAGCTAGCTTTCTTT. Translated: CASSEYGTGKLAFF.

This chain joins TRBV6-6 and TRBJ2-7; D perhaps matches TRBD2 (6 bases). The germline V and J ends were trimmed by 0 bases and 3 bases, with 9 bases remaining between them. CDR1 MNHNY and CDR2 SVGAGI come from the germline V gene (reference sequence). The CDR3 has 14 amino acids. In DNA form, the CDR3 reads TGTGCCAGCAGTTACTCTACTAGCAACTACGAGCAGTACTTC. Its translation is CASSYSTSNYEQYF.

About this clone: A read error may account for a junction end that differs from germline. The chain links TRBV7-7 to TRBJ2-3, with D tentatively TRBD1 or TRBD2 (6 bases each). Germline V lookup: CDR1 SSHAT, CDR2 FNYEAQ (reference sequence). The CDR3 has 15 amino acids. Written as DNA, the CDR3 is TGTGCTAGCAGCTTAGGGAGGACAGGCACAGATACGCAGTATTTT. Translating it yields CASSLGRTGTDTQYF. Looking up the rest from reference TRBV7-7 and TRBJ2-3 gives the full variable domain: GAGVSQSPRYKVTKRGQDVTLRCDPISSHATLYWYQQALGQGPEFLTYFNYEAQPDKSGLPSDRFSAERPEGSISTLTIQRTEQRDSAMYRCASSLGRTGTDTQYFGPGTRLTVL.

J is TRBJ2-1 and V is TRBV7-8; 8 positions match TRBD2. CDR3 length equals 15 residues. CDR1 and CDR2 from the germline V gene are SGHVS and FQNEAQ. J lost 8 bases, V lost 1 base, and 7 bases had no gene match. CDR3 nucleotides: TGTGCCAGCAGCTTAGACGGGAGGGCCGTCGATGAGCAGTTCTTC. This gives the protein CASSLDGRAVDEQFF.

The gene calls are TRBV5-6 and TRBJ1-1; D remains ambiguous. Germline CDR1 and CDR2: SGHDT and YYEEEE. This CDR3 has 11 amino acids. The V gene lost 2 bases and the J gene lost 5 bases, with 4 bases spanning the gap. CDR3 nucleotide sequence: TGTGCCAGCAGCTTTTTAACTGAAGCTTTCTTT. This codes for CASSFLTEAFF.

In its sample, this clone was seen many times. The chain recombines TRBV4-2 with TRBJ1-5; no firm D call. V gave up 0 bases and J gave up 3 bases, with 18 bases separating them. Germline V gene lookup returns CDR1 LGHNA and CDR2 YNFKEQ. The CDR3 has 18 residues. CDR3 nucleotides: TGTGCCAGCAGCCAAGAGGTTCGAGGGTTCAGTGACAATCAGCCCCAGCATTTT. As protein: CASSQEVRGFSDNQPQHF.

The chain is built from TRBV18 and TRBJ2-7; 9 nucleotides agree with TRBD1. Germline V gene lookup returns CDR1 KGHSH and CDR2 LQKENI. Trimming at V came to 7 bases and at J to 6 bases, leaving 10 bases not matched to a gene. This CDR3 has 14 residues. CDR3 amino acids: CASLTRTGEVEQYF. The DNA of the CDR3 is TGTGCCAGCTTAACTAGGACAGGGGAGGTCGAGCAGTACTTC.

The chain combines TRBV27 with TRBJ1-5; the D gene is possibly TRBD1 (5 bases). Trimming removed 2 bases from V and 0 bases from J, with 17 bases in between. The CDR3 is made up of 18 amino acids. Germline V gene sequence: CDR1 MNHEY, CDR2 SMNVEV (reference sequence). The CDR3 DNA is TGTGCCAGCAGTTTAATCGCCGACAGTTCCGATAGCAATCAGCCCCAGCATTTT. Translating gives CASSLIADSSDSNQPQHF.

The chain employs TRBV28 and TRBJ2-1; 11 bases align to TRBD2. V lost 7 bases and J lost 7; bases outside the gene matches: 15. The length of the CDR3 is 17 residues. CDR1 is MDHEN and CDR2 is SYDVKM in the germline V gene. The CDR3 DNA reads as TGTGCCAGCATGAGACTAGCGGGACCTGGGAGGGTTAATGAGCAGTTCTTC. Residues: CASMRLAGPGRVNEQFF.

This rearrangement joins TRBV29-1 to TRBJ2-7; 7 bases map to TRBD2. With V trimmed by 5 bases and J by 5 bases, 6 bases remained unmatched. The CDR3 has 12 amino acids. From germline, CDR1 is SQVTM and CDR2 ANQGSEA. DNA of the CDR3: TGCAGCGTTAGTCGGGGGGTGAACGAGCAGTACTTC. Protein sequence: CSVSRGVNEQYF.

The chain carries TRBV5-4 and TRBJ2-2; the D is unclear. Germline CDR1 and CDR2: SGHNT and YYREEE (reference sequence). The CDR3 has 15 amino acids. Trimming removed 1 base from V and 5 bases from J, with 12 bases in between. The CDR3 DNA reads as TGTGCCAGCAGCTTGTCCCTTACGGGTACCGGGGAGCTGTTTTTT. It encodes CASSLSLTGTGELFF.

The genes are TRBV27 and TRBJ2-7, with 12 bases that match TRBD2. Germline CDR1 reads MNHEY; CDR2 reads SMNVEV (reference sequence). The CDR3 consists of 15 residues. Losses at the gene ends were 4 bases for V and 3 bases for J; bases not matched to a gene: 4. CDR3 sequence reads: CASSSRTSGIYEQYF. In nucleotides, the CDR3 is TGTGCCAGCAGTTCAAGGACTAGCGGGATCTACGAGCAGTACTTC.

This CDR3 is CASGSPRDRVTDTQYF. The CDR3 nucleotides read TGTGCTAGTGGTTCCCCCCGGGACAGGGTCACAGATACGCAGTATTTT. The chain links TRBV12-5 to TRBJ2-3; 9 nucleotides line up with TRBD1. J lost 2 bases, V lost 4 bases, and 7 bases had no gene match. Germline V gene data show CDR1 as LGHNT and CDR2 as FRNRAP. The CDR3 length is 16 residues.

The chain joins TRBV5-4 to TRBJ1-2; D uncertain. The CDR3 runs 13 residues. The germline V gene encodes CDR1 SGHNT and CDR2 YYREEE (reference sequence). V lost 1 base and J lost 8, with 12 bases in between. DNA for the CDR3: TGTGCCAGCAGCTTGCAGGCCCCTGGGGGCTACACCTTC. Its protein is CASSLQAPGGYTF.

This chain uses TRBV7-9 with TRBJ1-1; D is possibly TRBD1 (6 bases). The germline CDR1 and CDR2 sequences are SEHNR and FQNEAQ (reference sequence). Trimming took 5 bases from V and 0 from J, leaving 13 bases between them. The CDR3 loop spans 15 amino acids. The CDR3 loop is CASSKRTDMNTEAFF. The CDR3 DNA reads as TGTGCCAGCAGCAAAAGGACAGATATGAACACTGAAGCTTTCTTT.

The rearrangement uses TRBV28 and TRBJ2-5; no clear D gene. Looked up from germline, CDR1 is MDHEN and CDR2 is SYDVKM. This CDR3 is built from 13 residues. Trimming took off 3 bases at V and 7 bases at J, with 12 bases between the two ends. In DNA, the CDR3 is TGTGCCAGCAGTTTGGTCCAAGTCGGGACCCAGTACTTC. Encoded protein: CASSLVQVGTQYF.

The rearrangement joins TRBV10-3 to TRBJ2-3; D possibly corresponds to TRBD1 (5 bases). The length of the CDR3 is 13 residues. Germline V CDR1 and CDR2: ENHRY, SYGVKD. V lost 3 bases and J 1 base, leaving 5 bases between the germline ends. The CDR3 spells CAISEQGTDTQYF. In nucleotides, the CDR3 is TGTGCCATCAGTGAACAGGGCACAGATACGCAGTATTTT.

The V call is TRBV11-3, the J call TRBJ2-7; weak D call: TRBD1 (6 bases). The CDR3 runs 13 residues. From germline, CDR1 is SGHNT and CDR2 YENEEA. V was trimmed by 4 bases and J by 2 bases, leaving 9 bases between them. The CDR3 is CASSSRQAYEQYF. Here the CDR3 DNA reads TGTGCCAGCAGCTCCCGACAGGCCTACGAGCAGTACTTC.